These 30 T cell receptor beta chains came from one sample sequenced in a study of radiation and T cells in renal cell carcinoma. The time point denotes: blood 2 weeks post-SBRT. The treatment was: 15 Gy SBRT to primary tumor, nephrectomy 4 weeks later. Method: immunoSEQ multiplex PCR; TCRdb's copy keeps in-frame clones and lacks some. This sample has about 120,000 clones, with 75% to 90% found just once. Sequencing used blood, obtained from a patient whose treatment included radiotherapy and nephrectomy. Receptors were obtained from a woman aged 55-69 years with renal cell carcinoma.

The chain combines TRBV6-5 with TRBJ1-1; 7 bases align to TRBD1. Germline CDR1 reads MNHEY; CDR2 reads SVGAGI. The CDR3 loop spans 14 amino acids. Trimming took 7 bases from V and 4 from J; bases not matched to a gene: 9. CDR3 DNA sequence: TGTGCCAGCATCGACAGGGACGCCGGCACTGAAGCTTTCTTT. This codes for CASIDRDAGTEAFF.

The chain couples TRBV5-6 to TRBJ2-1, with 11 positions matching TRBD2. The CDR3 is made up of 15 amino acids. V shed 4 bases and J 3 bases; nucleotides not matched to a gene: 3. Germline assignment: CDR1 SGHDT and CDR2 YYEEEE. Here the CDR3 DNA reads TGTGCCAGCAGCCGACTAGCGGGAAACTACAATGAGCAGTTCTTC. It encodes CASSRLAGNYNEQFF.

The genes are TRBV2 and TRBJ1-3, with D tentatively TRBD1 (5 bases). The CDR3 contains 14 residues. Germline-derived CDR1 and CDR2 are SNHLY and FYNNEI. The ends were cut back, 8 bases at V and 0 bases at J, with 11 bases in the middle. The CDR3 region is CASSDDSSGNTIYF. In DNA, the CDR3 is TGTGCCAGCTCTGACGACAGCTCTGGAAACACCATATATTTT.

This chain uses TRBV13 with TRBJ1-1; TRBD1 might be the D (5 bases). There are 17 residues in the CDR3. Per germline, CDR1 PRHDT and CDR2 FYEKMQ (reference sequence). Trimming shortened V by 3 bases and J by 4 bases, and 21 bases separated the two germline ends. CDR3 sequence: CASSLLGENHLGTEAFF. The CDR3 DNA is TGTGCCAGCAGCTTGTTGGGGGAGAATCACCTGGGCACTGAAGCTTTCTTT.

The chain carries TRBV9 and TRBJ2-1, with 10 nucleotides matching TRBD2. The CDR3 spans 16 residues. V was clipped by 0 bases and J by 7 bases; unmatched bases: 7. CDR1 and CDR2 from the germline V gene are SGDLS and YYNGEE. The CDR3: CASSVVERGGPNEQFF. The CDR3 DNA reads TGTGCCAGCAGCGTAGTGGAGCGGGGGGGGCCGAATGAGCAGTTCTTC.

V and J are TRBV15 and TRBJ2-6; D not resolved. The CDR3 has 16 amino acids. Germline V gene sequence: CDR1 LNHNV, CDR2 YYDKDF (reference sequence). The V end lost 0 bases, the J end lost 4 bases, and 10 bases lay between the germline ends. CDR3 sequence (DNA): TGTGCCACCAGCAGAGATTATAACCAGGGGGCCAACGTCCTGACTTTC. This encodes CATSRDYNQGANVLTF.

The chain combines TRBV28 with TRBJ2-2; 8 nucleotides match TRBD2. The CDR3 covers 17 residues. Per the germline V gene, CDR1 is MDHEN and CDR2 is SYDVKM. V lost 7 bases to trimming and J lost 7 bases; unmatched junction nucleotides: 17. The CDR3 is CASTPRSGRTGGGELFF. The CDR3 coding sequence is TGTGCCAGCACCCCCCGCAGCGGGAGAACGGGAGGCGGGGAGCTGTTTTTT.

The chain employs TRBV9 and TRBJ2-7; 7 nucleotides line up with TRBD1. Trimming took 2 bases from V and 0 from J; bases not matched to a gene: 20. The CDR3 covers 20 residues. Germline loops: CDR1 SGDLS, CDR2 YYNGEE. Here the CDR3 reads CASSVGRGQVGQSGSYEQYF. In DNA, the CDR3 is TGTGCCAGCAGCGTCGGACGAGGACAGGTCGGGCAGTCGGGCTCCTACGAGCAGTACTTC.

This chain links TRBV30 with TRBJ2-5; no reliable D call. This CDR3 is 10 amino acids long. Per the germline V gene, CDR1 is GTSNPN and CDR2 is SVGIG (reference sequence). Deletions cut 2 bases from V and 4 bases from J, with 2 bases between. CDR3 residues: CAWSLETQYF. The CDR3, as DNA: TGTGCCTGGAGTTTAGAGACCCAGTACTTC.

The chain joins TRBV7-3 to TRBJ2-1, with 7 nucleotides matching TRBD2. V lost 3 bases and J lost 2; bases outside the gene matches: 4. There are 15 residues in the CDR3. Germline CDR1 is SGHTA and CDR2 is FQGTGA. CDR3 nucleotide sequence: TGTGCCAGCAGCTTCCTAGCGGCGGCCTACAATGAGCAGTTCTTC. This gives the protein CASSFLAAAYNEQFF.

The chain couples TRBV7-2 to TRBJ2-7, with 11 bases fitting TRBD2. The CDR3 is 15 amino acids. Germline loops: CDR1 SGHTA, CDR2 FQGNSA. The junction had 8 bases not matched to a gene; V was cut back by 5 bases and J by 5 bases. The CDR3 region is CASSQTSGSSDEQYF. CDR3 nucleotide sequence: TGTGCCAGCAGCCAAACTAGCGGGAGTTCTGACGAGCAGTACTTC.

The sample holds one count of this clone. The CDR3 region is CASSLSPNYEQYF. The CDR3 DNA is TGTGCCAGCAGCTTGAGCCCGAACTACGAGCAGTACTTC. The rearrangement joins TRBV7-2 to TRBJ2-7; D gene uncertain. Germline lookup yields CDR1 SGHTA and CDR2 FQGNSA. The CDR3 has 13 residues. Trimming left V 3 bases short and J 3 bases short, with 9 bases between.

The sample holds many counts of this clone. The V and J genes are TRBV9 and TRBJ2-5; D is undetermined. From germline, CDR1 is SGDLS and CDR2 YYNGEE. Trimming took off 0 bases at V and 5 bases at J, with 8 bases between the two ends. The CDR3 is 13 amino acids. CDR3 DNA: TGTGCCAGCAGCGTAGACGGTGGGGAGACCCAGTACTTC. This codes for CASSVDGGETQYF.

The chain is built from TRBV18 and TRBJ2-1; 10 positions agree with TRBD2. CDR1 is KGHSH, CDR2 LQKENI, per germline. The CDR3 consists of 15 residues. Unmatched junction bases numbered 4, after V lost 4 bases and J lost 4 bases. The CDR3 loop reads CASSLASGGYNEQFF. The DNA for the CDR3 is TGTGCCAGCTCACTGGCTAGCGGGGGTTACAATGAGCAGTTCTTC. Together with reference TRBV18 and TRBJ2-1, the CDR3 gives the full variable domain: NAGVMQNPRHLVRRRGQEARLRCSPMKGHSHVYWYRQLPEEGLKFMVYLQKENIIDESGMPKERFSAEFPKEGPSILRIQQVVRGDSAAYFCASSLASGGYNEQFFGPGTRLTVL.

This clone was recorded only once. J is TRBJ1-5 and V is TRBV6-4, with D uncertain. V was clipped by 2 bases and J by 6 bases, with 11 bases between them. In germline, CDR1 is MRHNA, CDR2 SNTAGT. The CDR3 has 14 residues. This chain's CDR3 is CASSDEEGSQPQHF. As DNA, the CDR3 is TGTGCCAGCAGTGACGAAGAGGGATCTCAGCCCCAGCATTTT.

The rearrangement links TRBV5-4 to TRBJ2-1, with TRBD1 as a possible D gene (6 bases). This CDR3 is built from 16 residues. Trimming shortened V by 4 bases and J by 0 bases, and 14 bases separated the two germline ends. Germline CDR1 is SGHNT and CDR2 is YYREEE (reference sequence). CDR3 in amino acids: CASSLAQGSSYNEQFF. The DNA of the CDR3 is TGTGCCAGCAGCCTGGCCCAGGGGAGCTCCTACAATGAGCAGTTCTTC. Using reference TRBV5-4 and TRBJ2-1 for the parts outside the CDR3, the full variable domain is ETGVTQSPTHLIKTRGQQVTLRCSSQSGHNTVSWYQQALGQGPQFIFQYYREEENGRGNFPPRFSGLQFPNYSSELNVNALELDDSALYLCASSLAQGSSYNEQFFGPGTRLTVL.

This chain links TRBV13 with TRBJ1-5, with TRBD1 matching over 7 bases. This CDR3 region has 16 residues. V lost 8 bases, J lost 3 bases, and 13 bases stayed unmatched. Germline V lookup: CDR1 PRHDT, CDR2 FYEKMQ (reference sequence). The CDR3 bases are TGTGCCAGCGGCTCTAGGGGGGACAGCTCCAATCAGCCCCAGCATTTT. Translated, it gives CASGSRGDSSNQPQHF.

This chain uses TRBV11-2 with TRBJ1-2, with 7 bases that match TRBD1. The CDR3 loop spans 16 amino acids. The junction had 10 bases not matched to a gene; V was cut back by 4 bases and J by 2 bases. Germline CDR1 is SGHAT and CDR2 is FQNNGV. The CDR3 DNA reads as TGTGCCAGCAGCTCCATAAGACAGGGTGGCAACTATGGCTACACCTTC. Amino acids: CASSSIRQGGNYGYTF.

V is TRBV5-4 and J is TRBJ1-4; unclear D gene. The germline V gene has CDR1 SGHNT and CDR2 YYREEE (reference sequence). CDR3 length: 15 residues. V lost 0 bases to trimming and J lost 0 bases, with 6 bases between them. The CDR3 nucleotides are TGTGCCAGCAGCTTGGGGGGTGCAACTAATGAAAAACTGTTTTTT. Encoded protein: CASSLGGATNEKLFF.

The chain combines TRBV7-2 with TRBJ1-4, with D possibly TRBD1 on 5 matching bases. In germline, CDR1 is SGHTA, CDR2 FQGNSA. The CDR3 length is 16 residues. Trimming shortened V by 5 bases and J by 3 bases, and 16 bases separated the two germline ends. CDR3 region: CASSNSGGKANEKLFF. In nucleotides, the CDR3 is TGTGCCAGCAGCAACTCGGGGGGGAAGGCTAATGAAAAACTGTTTTTT.

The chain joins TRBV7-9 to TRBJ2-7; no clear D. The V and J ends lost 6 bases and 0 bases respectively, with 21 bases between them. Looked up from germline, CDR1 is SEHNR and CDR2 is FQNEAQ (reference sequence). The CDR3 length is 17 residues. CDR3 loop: CASSLPSDPSSSYEQYF. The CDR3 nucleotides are TGTGCCAGCAGTCTCCCCTCTGACCCTTCGAGCTCCTACGAGCAGTACTTC.

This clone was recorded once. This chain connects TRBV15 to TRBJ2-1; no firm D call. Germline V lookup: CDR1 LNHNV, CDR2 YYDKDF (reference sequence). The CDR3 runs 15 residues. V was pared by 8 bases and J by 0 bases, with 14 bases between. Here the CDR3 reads CATATGRSSYNEQFF. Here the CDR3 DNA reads TGTGCCACCGCCACCGGACGGAGCTCCTACAATGAGCAGTTCTTC.

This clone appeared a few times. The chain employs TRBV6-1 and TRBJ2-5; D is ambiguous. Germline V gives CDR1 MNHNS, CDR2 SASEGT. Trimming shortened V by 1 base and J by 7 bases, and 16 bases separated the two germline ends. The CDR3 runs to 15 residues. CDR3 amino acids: CASSEVNSEWLTQYF. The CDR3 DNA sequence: TGTGCCAGCAGTGAAGTGAACAGTGAGTGGTTGACCCAGTACTTC.

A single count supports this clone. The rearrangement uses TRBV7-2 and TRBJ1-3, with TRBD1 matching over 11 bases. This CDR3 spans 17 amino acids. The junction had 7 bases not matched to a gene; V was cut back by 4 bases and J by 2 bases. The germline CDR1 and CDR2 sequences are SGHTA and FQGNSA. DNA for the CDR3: TGTGCCAGCAGCTCGTGGACAGGGGGCGTCGCTGGAAACACCATATATTTT. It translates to CASSSWTGGVAGNTIYF.

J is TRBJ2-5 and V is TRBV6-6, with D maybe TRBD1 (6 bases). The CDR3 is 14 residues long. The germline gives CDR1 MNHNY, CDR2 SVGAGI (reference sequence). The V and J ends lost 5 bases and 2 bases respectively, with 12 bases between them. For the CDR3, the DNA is TGTGCCAGCAGTCCGAGGGGACAACAAGAGACCCAGTACTTC. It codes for CASSPRGQQETQYF.

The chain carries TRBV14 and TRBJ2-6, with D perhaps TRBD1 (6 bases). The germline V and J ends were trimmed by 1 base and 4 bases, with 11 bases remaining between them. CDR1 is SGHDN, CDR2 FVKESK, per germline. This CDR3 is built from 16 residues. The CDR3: CASSQGTVSGANVLTF. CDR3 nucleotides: TGTGCCAGCAGCCAAGGGACAGTCTCGGGGGCCAACGTCCTGACTTTC.

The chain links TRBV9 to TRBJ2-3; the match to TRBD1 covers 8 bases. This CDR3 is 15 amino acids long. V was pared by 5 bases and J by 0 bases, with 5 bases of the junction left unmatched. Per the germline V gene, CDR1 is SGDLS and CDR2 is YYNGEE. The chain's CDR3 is CASSVTGESTDTQYF. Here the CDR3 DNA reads TGTGCCAGCAGTGTGACAGGGGAGAGCACAGATACGCAGTATTTT.

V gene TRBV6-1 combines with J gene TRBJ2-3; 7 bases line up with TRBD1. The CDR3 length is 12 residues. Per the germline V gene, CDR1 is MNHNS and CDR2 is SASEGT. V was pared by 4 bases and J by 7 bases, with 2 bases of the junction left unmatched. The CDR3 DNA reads TGTGCCAGCAGTGCGGGACAGAATACGCAGTATTTT. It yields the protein CASSAGQNTQYF.

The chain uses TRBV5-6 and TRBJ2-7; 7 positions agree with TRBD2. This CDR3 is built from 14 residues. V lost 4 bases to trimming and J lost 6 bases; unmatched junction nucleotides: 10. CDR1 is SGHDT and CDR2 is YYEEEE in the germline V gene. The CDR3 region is CASSILADGAEQYF. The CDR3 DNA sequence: TGTGCCAGCAGCATTCTAGCGGATGGGGCCGAGCAGTACTTC.

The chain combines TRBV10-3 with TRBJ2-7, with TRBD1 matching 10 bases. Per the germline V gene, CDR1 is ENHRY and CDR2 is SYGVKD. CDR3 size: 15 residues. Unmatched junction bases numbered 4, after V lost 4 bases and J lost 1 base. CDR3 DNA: TGTGCCATCAGTGGCAGACAGGGGGCGTCCTACGAGCAGTACTTC. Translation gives CAISGRQGASYEQYF.